This T cell receptor (beta chain) was sequenced in a study of identical twins. Findings and limits, study-wide: Cross-sectional statistics underpinned the conclusions; the same donors were not followed. Invariant MAIT and iNKT cells are populations that could partly confound zero-insertion analyses.

A note on this clonotype: Its matching antigen is unknown.

From the 5' RACE reads, TCRdb called clonotypes with MiXCR, one entry per CDR3 protein. The data hold some 1,600,000 distinct CDR3 sequences, with about 32% observed a single time. The sample consisted of cord blood. This TCR was sampled from a newborn girl in good health.

The DNA for the CDR3 is TGCAGTGCTACACGGGACAGCTCCTACGAGCAGTTCTTC. It yields the protein CSATRDSSYEQFF. This rearrangement joins TRBV20-1 to TRBJ2-1; TRBD1 agrees at 7 bases. Germline loops: CDR1 DFQATT, CDR2 SNEGSKA (reference sequence). After removal of 4 bases from V and 10 bases from J, the junction contained 10 bases not matched to a gene. This CDR3 comprises 13 residues.